This is a list of T cell receptor beta chains from one sample in a study of control samples from healthy donors and cancer patients. Clones were sequenced by immunoSEQ multiplex PCR, and TCRdb holds only the in-frame ones, with some missing. The table has roughly 120,000 clones, 80% to 90% seen once. The sequenced sample was PBMCs. These receptors were obtained from a woman aged 45 to 65 with colorectal cancer. The CDR3 runs from the conserved cysteine through the conserved F or W. D genes are given only for firm matches.

d_gene,v_gene,j_gene,CDR3nt,CDR3aa
TRBD2,TRBV2,TRBJ2-1,TGTGCCAGCGGACCCCCGGGACTAGCGGTTTACAATGAGCAGTTCTTC,CASGPPGLAVYNEQFF
TRBD1,TRBV25-1,TRBJ2-7,TGTGCCAGCAGGCAGGGGGCGCGGGTAGAGCAGTACTTC,CASRQGARVEQYF
-,TRBV5-1,TRBJ2-7,TGCGCCAGCAGCTTGAGCGGCAGCCTCAACTACGAGCAGTACTTC,CASSLSGSLNYEQYF
-,TRBV10-3,TRBJ1-1,TGTGCCATCAGTCGGACCCGCGACACTGAAGCTTTCTTT,CAISRTRDTEAFF
TRBD2,TRBV10-3,TRBJ2-3,TGTGCCATCACCGCAGGACTAGCGGGAGGAGGTTCAGATACGCAGTATTTT,CAITAGLAGGGSDTQYF
-,TRBV19,TRBJ2-5,TGTGCCAGTAGTATCTCCCTTTTCGGGGGCCGGGAAGAGACCCAGTACTTC,CASSISLFGGREETQYF
-,TRBV27,TRBJ2-1,TGTGCCAGCAGTGCGTGGGGCAGCTCCTACAATGAGCAGTTCTTC,CASSAWGSSYNEQFF
TRBD2,TRBV19,TRBJ2-5,TGTGCCAGTAGCTTATCCGGGACTACAGAGACCCAGTACTTC,CASSLSGTTETQYF
-,TRBV5-1,TRBJ1-1,TGCGCCAGCCGTTATGGAGGGTATCCCGGCGCGAACACTGAAGCTTTCTTT,CASRYGGYPGANTEAFF
-,TRBV30,TRBJ2-7,TGTGCCTGGAGTGCCGACAGCATATCCTACGAGCAGTACTTC,CAWSADSISYEQYF
-,TRBV20-1,TRBJ1-5,TGCAGTGCTAGTGCGGGGTCCGATCAGCCCCAGCATTTT,CSASAGSDQPQHF